These 10 T cell receptor beta chains originate from one sample sequenced in a study of identical twins. TCRdb called the 5' RACE reads again in MiXCR, with one record for every CDR3 protein. The data show 700,000 or so distinct CDR3 sequences, with over 8.5% seen just once and around 0.98% held by the top ten. In addition, the sample was reused for a study of yellow fever vaccine responses in identical twins.

Sequencing was carried out using PBMCs. The receptors stem from a woman between 18 and 29 years old in good health.

The chain links TRBV20-1 to TRBJ2-1; 7 nucleotides agree with TRBD1. From germline, CDR1 is DFQATT and CDR2 SNEGSKA (reference sequence). The CDR3 is 14 residues long. V shed 5 bases, J shed 3 bases, and the junction held 7 bases outside the gene matches. CDR3 in DNA: TGCAGTGCTCGACATGGGACAGTCTACAATGAGCAGTTCTTC. Its translation: CSARHGTVYNEQFF.

This clonotype has a count of ten or more. This chain joins TRBV11-2 and TRBJ1-6; the match to TRBD1 covers 9 bases. The V segment lost 4 bases and the J segment 14 bases; nucleotides outside the gene matches: 9. CDR1 and CDR2 from the germline V gene are SGHAT and FQNNGV. The CDR3 totals 14 residues. The CDR3 loop reads CASSSPGQGNTLHF. In DNA, the CDR3 is TGTGCCAGCAGCTCACCGGGACAGGGTAATACCCTCCACTTT. Using reference TRBV11-2 and TRBJ1-6 for the parts outside the CDR3, the full variable domain is EAGVAQSPRYKIIEKRQSVAFWCNPISGHATLYWYQQILGQGPKLLIQFQNNGVVDDSQLPKDRFSAERLKGVDSTLKIQPAKLEDSAVYLCASSSPGQGNTLHFGNGTRLTVT.

The chain carries TRBV11-2 and TRBJ2-6; D is possibly TRBD2 (5 bases). The CDR3 has 19 residues. Trimming cost V 5 bases and J 0 bases, with 20 bases left between them. Germline V gene lookup returns CDR1 SGHAT and CDR2 FQNNGV. The CDR3 DNA is TGTGCCAGCAGCCACTTCTTCCCAACTAGGGACTCTGGGGCCAACGTCCTGACTTTC. Translating gives CASSHFFPTRDSGANVLTF.

This clonotype was seen only a few times. The rearrangement joins TRBV28 to TRBJ1-2; TRBD1 is a possible D gene (6 bases). V was shortened by 4 bases and J by 3 bases, with 15 bases between the two germline ends. The CDR3 loop spans 15 amino acids. Germline assignment: CDR1 MDHEN and CDR2 SYDVKM. Here the CDR3 DNA reads TGTGCCAGCAGTTATCCCACAGGGACCCACTATGGCTACACCTTC. Translation gives CASSYPTGTHYGYTF.

The gene calls are TRBV4-3 and TRBJ2-2; 10 nucleotides agree with TRBD1. V lost 0 bases, J lost 5 bases, and 12 bases stayed unmatched. The germline V gene has CDR1 LGHNA and CDR2 YSLEER. The length of the CDR3 is 19 residues. Here the CDR3 reads CASSQDGDDRGRKTGELFF. The CDR3 DNA reads TGCGCCAGCAGCCAAGATGGGGATGACAGGGGGCGGAAAACCGGGGAGCTGTTTTTT.

This clonotype turned up a few times. This chain connects TRBV12-3 or TRBV12-4 to TRBJ2-6; the D gene could be TRBD1 or TRBD2 (5 bases each). The CDR3 is made up of 17 amino acids. Trimming took off 5 bases at V and 0 bases at J, with 14 bases between the two ends. The CDR3 nucleotides read TGTGCCAGCAGTGGGACGACCCCCAGCTCTGGGGCCAACGTCCTGACTTTC. It yields the protein CASSGTTPSSGANVLTF.

This clonotype was detected only a few times. The chain couples TRBV9 to TRBJ2-2; 10 bases map to TRBD1. The CDR3 spans 16 residues. CDR1 SGDLS and CDR2 YYNGEE come from the germline V gene. V shed 4 bases, J shed 1 base, and the junction held 4 bases outside the gene matches. The CDR3 loop reads CASSHDRGRNTGELFF. The CDR3 DNA is TGTGCCAGCAGCCACGACAGGGGGCGGAACACCGGGGAGCTGTTTTTT.

V usage is TRBV6-1 and J usage is TRBJ2-5, with 8 bases lining up with TRBD2. J was trimmed by 4 bases and V by 6 bases; bases with no gene match: 7. The length of the CDR3 is 14 residues. CDR1 is MNHNS, CDR2 SASEGT, per germline. The CDR3 spells CASRGTSGAETQYF. Written as DNA, the CDR3 is TGTGCCAGCAGGGGTACTAGCGGCGCAGAGACCCAGTACTTC.

J is TRBJ2-4 and V is TRBV7-2; 11 bases are shared with TRBD2. CDR3 length equals 17 residues. The germline V gene has CDR1 SGHTA and CDR2 FQGNSA. V was clipped by 3 bases and J by 2 bases; unmatched bases: 6. CDR3 in amino acids: CASSLPGLADSKNIQYF. Here the CDR3 DNA reads TGTGCCAGCAGCTTGCCGGGACTAGCGGATTCCAAAAACATTCAGTACTTC. The full variable domain, its missing parts supplied by reference TRBV7-2 and TRBJ2-4, is GAGVSQSPSNKVTEKGKDVELRCDPISGHTALYWYRQSLGQGLEFLIYFQGNSAPDKSGLPSDRFSAERTGGSVSTLTIQRTQQEDSAVYLCASSLPGLADSKNIQYFGAGTRLSVL.

The table lists this clonotype with many counts. This chain links TRBV14 with TRBJ2-1; 8 nucleotides align to TRBD2. CDR1 is SGHDN, CDR2 FVKESK, per germline. This CDR3 comprises 16 residues. The junction had 4 bases not matched to a gene; V was cut back by 2 bases and J by 1 base. For the CDR3, the DNA is TGTGCCAGCAGCCAATCTACTAGCGGATCCTACAATGAGCAGTTCTTC. Its protein is CASSQSTSGSYNEQFF. The whole variable domain, filled in from reference TRBV14 and TRBJ2-1, reads EAGVTQFPSHSVIEKGQTVTLRCDPISGHDNLYWYRRVMGKEIKFLLHFVKESKQDESGMPNNRFLAERTGGTYSTLKVQPAELEDSGVYFCASSQSTSGSYNEQFFGPGTRLTVL.